These T cell receptor beta chains were read from a single sample in a study of breast tumors, draining lymph nodes, adjacent tissues. TCRdb passed the multiplex PCR reads through MiXCR, listing each CDR3 protein once. Of about 140,000 distinct CDR3 sequences listed, approximately 32% were seen once; the top ten hold 2% to 2.5%. Input material: axillary lymph node tissue. These receptors originate from a female donor with breast cancer. Some clones in this sample may be carry-over from other donors' samples. The CDR3 runs from the conserved cysteine through the conserved F or W. D genes are given only for firm matches. Some rows mark clone size as missing; the rest say once, few, many or name a class of expanded clone.

j_call	clone_size	v_call	d_call	cdr3_aa	cdr3_nt
TRBJ1-2	few	TRBV6-5	-	CASSHFGQSPYGYTF	TGTGCCAGCAGTCACTTTGGGCAGTCACCCTATGGCTACACCTTC
TRBJ1-5	many	TRBV5-8	-	CAVKGRISNQPQHF	TGTGCCGTAAAGGGGAGAATTAGCAATCAGCCCCAGCATTTT
TRBJ2-5	many	TRBV27	TRBD1	CATQHSGTGQETQYF	TGTGCCACCCAACACTCCGGGACAGGGCAAGAGACCCAGTACTTC
TRBJ2-1	-	TRBV7-3	-	CASSLEPRQPQFF	TGTGCCAGCAGCTTAGAACCGAGACAACCGCAGTTCTTC
TRBJ1-2	many	TRBV29-1	TRBD1	CSVDLGRGHGYTF	TGCAGCGTGGACCTGGGCAGGGGGCATGGCTACACCTTC
TRBJ2-1	-	TRBV20-1	-	CSARDSVRLRSCNEQFF	TGCAGTGCTAGAGATTCTGTCCGGCTCAGGTCCTGCAATGAGCAGTTCTTC
TRBJ2-6	many	TRBV6-6	-	CATIRDGASGANVLTF	TGTGCCACGATAAGGGACGGCGCCTCTGGGGCCAACGTCCTGACTTTC
TRBJ2-7	-	TRBV7-3	TRBD1	CASSPGQDYEQYF	TGTGCCAGCAGCCCTGGACAGGACTACGAGCAGTACTTC
TRBJ2-5	many	TRBV11-2	TRBD2	CASSLGAGPGGETQYF	TGTGCCAGCAGCTTAGGGGCGGGACCGGGGGGAGAGACCCAGTACTTC
TRBJ2-1	many	TRBV9	-	CASSVRNGAYNEQFF	TGTGCCAGCAGCGTTCGAAATGGGGCCTACAATGAGCAGTTCTTC
TRBJ1-3	many	TRBV4-1	-	CASSQVGRGWDTIYF	TGCGCCAGCAGCCAAGTAGGGCGGGGGTGGGACACCATATATTTT
TRBJ2-1	-	TRBV12-3/TRBV12-4	-	CASGLAAYNEQFF	TGTGCTAGTGGTTTGGCAGCCTACAATGAGCAGTTCTTC
TRBJ2-5	many	TRBV3-1	-	CASIRFGRSETQYF	TGTGCCAGCATCCGGTTTGGGCGGTCGGAGACCCAGTACTTC
TRBJ1-4	-	TRBV9	-	CANSETGTATNETLFF	TGTGCCAACAGCGAGACGGGGACTGCAACTAATGAAACACTGTTTTTT
TRBJ2-3	many	TRBV14	-	CASSQSPEATQYF	TGTGCCAGCAGCCAATCACCAGAAGCTACGCAGTATTTT
TRBJ1-2	many	TRBV27	-	CASSHRGGNYGYTF	TGTGCCAGCAGCCACCGGGGTGGGAACTATGGCTACACCTTC
TRBJ1-2	many	TRBV11-2	-	CASSLGQNPNYGYTF	TGTGCCAGCAGCTTAGGACAGAATCCTAACTATGGCTACACCTTC
TRBJ2-1	many	TRBV6-5	TRBD2	CASSYSGGGRFF	TGTGCCAGCAGTTACTCTGGCGGGGGGCGGTTCTTC
TRBJ1-4	many	TRBV7-9	-	CASSLHGGHEKLFF	TGTGCCAGCAGCCTTCACGGGGGGCATGAAAAACTGTTTTTT
TRBJ2-6	many	TRBV5-1	-	CASSSGQTISGANVLTF	TGCGCCAGCAGCTCTGGACAAACCATCTCTGGGGCCAACGTCCTGACTTTC
TRBJ2-1	-	TRBV10-3	TRBD1	CAISDTGGDEQFF	TGTGCCATCAGTGATACAGGGGGCGATGAGCAGTTCTTC
TRBJ2-1	-	TRBV6-4	-	CASSHSQGPSYNEQFF	TGTGCCAGCAGTCATAGCCAGGGGCCCTCCTACAATGAGCAGTTCTTC
TRBJ2-5	many	TRBV3-1	TRBD2	CASSPRMSGIQETQYF	TGTGCCAGCAGCCCCCGGATGAGCGGGATCCAAGAGACCCAGTACTTC
TRBJ2-5	many	TRBV29-1	-	CSVWIQETQYF	TGCAGCGTTTGGATCCAAGAGACCCAGTACTTC
TRBJ2-3	-	TRBV9	-	CASSNGDGTDTQSF	TGTGCCAGCAGCAACGGGGACGGCACAGATACGCAGTCTTTT
TRBJ2-2	-	TRBV27	-	CASSLSFSLNTGELFF	TGTGCCAGCAGTTTATCTTTCAGCCTGAACACCGGGGAGCTGTTTTTT
TRBJ2-6	many	TRBV19	-	CASSSSRAAQSSGANVLTF	TGTGCCAGTAGTTCTTCTCGGGCAGCCCAGAGCTCTGGGGCCAACGTCCTGACTTTC
TRBJ2-7	-	TRBV20-1	-	CSAPQPGSGGMGSEQYF	TGCAGTGCCCCCCAGCCTGGGTCTGGGGGAATGGGTTCCGAGCAGTACTTC
TRBJ1-2	-	TRBV6-2/TRBV6-3	-	CASSHSSTGSRGYTF	TGTGCCAGCAGTCACTCGAGCACCGGGTCGCGGGGCTACACCTTC